This T cell receptor (beta chain) was obtained from a study of T cells in Graves' hyperthyroidism and ophthalmopathy (dated by TCRdb to between 2019 and 2020). With respect to the entire study: Peripheral blood was sampled at the time of initial diagnosis, prior to any treatment. A discovery cohort of about 95 patients, 43 with Graves' ophthalmopathy and approximately 55 with stable Graves' hyperthyroidism, was used to find distinguishing TCR V-J signatures. Whether ophthalmopathy could be predicted prospectively was tested in an independent validation cohort made up of approximately 19 hyperthyroidism patients plus 17 patients who later progressed to ophthalmopathy. The 100 or so discovery patients were divided at random into training and test sets in a 7:3 ratio. The study also compared thyroid tissue and blood T-cell repertoires from more than 5 Graves' hyperthyroidism patients. After sampling, hyperthyroidism patients received methimazole starting at 30 mg daily, and ophthalmopathy patients received high-dose intravenous methylprednisolone. The paper reports TCR Vbeta CDR3 sequencing of 135 peripheral blood samples: approximately 41 ophthalmopathy, 75 to 80 hyperthyroidism and 17 progressor patients. Results the study describes overall, beyond this receptor: Sample size was not statistically predetermined, and investigators were not blinded to group allocation. Most expanded thyroid clonotypes (frequency above 0.001) were also detected in blood, suggesting blood repertoires may reflect thyroid immune responses. A model built on a 13 V-J signature distinguished ophthalmopathy from stable hyperthyroidism, reaching about 88% sensitivity and under 84% specificity in cross-validation and 80%/75% in testing. In validation, progression to ophthalmopathy was predicted by the model with 65% to 71% sensitivity and around 76% specificity, a median of approximately 7.1 months before onset.

TCR beta CDR3 regions were amplified from RNA transcripts. The first round of RT-PCR for the TCR CDR3 was performed with the HTBI primer set and the Qiagen OneStep RT-PCR kit. A second multiplex PCR round built the libraries, followed by size selection and purification. The libraries were sequenced on an Illumina HiSeq2000 using paired-end 100 bp reads. The paper's processing steps were these. SOAPnuke was used to process the raw data, removing reads that contained adapters or uncalled bases, had a mean Phred below 15, or lacked an exact match to the constant primer or identifier. High-quality paired reads were merged using COPE v1.2.5, and each unique nucleotide sequence was defined as a clonotype. MiTCR v1.1 was used to align clonotypes to the IMGT TRBV, TRBD and TRBJ reference segments. Analysis was restricted to V-J combinations with a frequency above 0.0001, which covered 98% to 99.2% of repertoires. The TCS score was defined as the ratio of F50 (clonal expansion) to E x V (chaos), calculated using BLOSUM62-based TCRdist between CDR3 peptides within each V-J. Welch's t-statistics and random forest reduced roughly 500 V-J features to 13, which were used in a naive Bayes classifier (R e1071). The public reads were reprocessed in TCRdb via fastp at Q25 and MiXCR, keeping in-frame beta chains. Rows with a matching CDR3 protein are joined into one entry that keeps the most common DNA and genes. The V and J calls and clone size are TCRdb's, not the authors'. The sample contains about 600,000 distinct CDR3 sequences, around 15% of them found a single time. Less than 3.5% of the sample rests with the top ten.

Ophthalmopathy patients had moderately to severely active disease, Clinical Activity Score of at least 3, NOSPECS grade of at least 4, and duration under 3 months. The study excluded patients with uncontrolled infections, other autoimmune diseases, pregnancy or lactation. Clinical symptoms, serum thyroxine and TRAb, thyroid ultrasound, and orbital computed tomography formed the basis for the diagnoses. Ficoll-Paque density gradient centrifugation was used to isolate PBMCs from around 9.1 ml of fresh peripheral blood. Total RNA was extracted using Trizol reagent, and RNA quality was assessed on an Agilent 2100 Bioanalyzer. In regard to this clonotype: Its antigen is still unknown. Per-nucleotide qualities are absent, and no much larger clonotype sits a single base away.

Deletion took 0 bases off V and 4 bases off J, with a span of 10 bases between the germline ends. The CDR3 numbers 15 residues from cysteine through phenylalanine. Only CDR3 DNA is held: 45 bases, read in frame from base 1. Based on the germline V gene, the CDR1 and CDR2 sequences are SGHTS and YDEGEE. The sequence came from a woman aged 40-49 years with Graves' ophthalmopathy. Sequenced: blood. This sequence uses TRBV5-8 and TRBJ2-2; the D match is possibly TRBD1 or TRBD2, with 5 bases aligned in each. The CDR3 protein: CASSLAGTGTGELFF. The bases are TGTGCCAGCAGCTTGGCCGGGACCGGCACCGGGGAGCTGTTTTTT.